Reported below is one TCR beta chain. There is no known antigen for this receptor. No quality values exist for individual bases; no much larger clone is one base distant. This sample was taken from a study of shared clonotypes between healthy human individuals (dated by TCRdb to 2020 to 2021). Broadly, across the study: The cohort included a few men and a couple of women between 18 and 49 years of age. For each donor, CD4 naive and CD4 memory were each run on three plates, CD8 naive on two plates, and CD8 memory on one plate. To estimate repertoire size and how much clonotype sharing occurs between individuals, the study deeply sequenced the blood TCR repertoires of roughly 5 healthy adults. Different laboratories and diverse techniques were used to prepare libraries and sequence TCR repertoires, to increase sequencing depth and limit assay-specific biases. Each donor's leukapheresis produced roughly between about 0.85 and 10 billion PBMCs. Study-wide findings and limitations: Clonotypes shared by all four sorted-subset donors showed higher generation probabilities than non-shared clonotypes. The genetic and exposure-history diversity represented was limited by the small number of donors. Naive subsets generally had larger estimated clonotype richness than memory subsets. Sharing across a handful of donors was observed for about 5% of naive CD4, over 3% of naive CD8, about 2.5% of memory CD4, and about 0.4% of memory CD8 clonotypes. Rarefaction of sorted-subset datasets indicated incomplete sequencing despite the large sequencing depth. Pairwise subsampling led to the expectation that sequencing depth would affect the degree of clonotype sharing among donors. Sampling was restricted to blood, and TCR repertoires in tissue are likely to differ from TCR repertoires in blood.

The CDR1 and CDR2 encoded by the germline V gene (reference sequence) are SEHNR and FQNEAQ. The CDR3 sequence holds 15 residues, the cysteine and phenylalanine included. Only the CDR3 DNA stays, 45 bases, in frame from base 1. V loses 5 bases, J loses 0 bases, and the germline ends lie 12 bases apart. CD8 naive samples were obtained by positive selection for CCR7 among CD45RO-negative cells, yielding a CD45RA+CCR7+ population from which TemRA cells were excluded. The donors were healthy, HIV-negative adults who had no recently reported acute infections or vaccinations. Every donor was a Caucasian adult living in Nashville, Tennessee, USA. Blood was collected by leukapheresis, and PBMCs were isolated by Ficoll-Histopaque density gradient centrifugation and then cryopreserved in liquid nitrogen vapor phase. Analytical flow cytometry was used to check the purity and quantity of each magnetically sorted T cell population. Genomic DNA was isolated from each sorted fraction and quantified by UV absorbance on a Nanodrop 2000c.

TCR CDR3 regions were amplified from genomic DNA by multiplex PCR using the deep immunoSEQ assay. Extracted genomic DNA from each cell subset was distributed evenly across all wells of several immunoSEQ 96-well plates, and each plate was treated as a replicate. For sorted subsets, 150 to 200 ng genomic DNA, equal to about 30,000 T cell genomes, was loaded into each replicate PCR. Purified libraries were measured with a Qubit 3.0 fluorometer, size-checked on a Bioanalyzer 2100, and measured again with the KAPA Library Quantification kit. Every immunoSEQ 96-well plate was sequenced on a separate single-read 150-cycle Illumina NextSeq 550 flow cell. The paper's data handling went like this. Because the immunoSEQ output included only junctional sequences and no quality scores, the filtering could not be the same as the filtering used for full-length reads. To assign V/J genes and CDR3, sequences were annotated against IMGT germline references using PyIR, a Python wrapper for IgBLAST v1.9. Reads were removed for weak V/J assignments (E-value above 1e-6), missing CDR3, stop codons, out-of-frame junctions, or ambiguous translated residues. V3J clonotypes were defined as sequences sharing the same inferred V gene, J gene, and CDR3 amino acid sequence. Percentage overlap between repertoires was calculated by dividing the number of shared unique clonotypes by the size of the smaller repertoire. Richness of each repertoire was evaluated using RTK rarefaction, the Chao1 estimator, and Recon v2.1 estimates of unobserved clonotypes. For all TCRbeta clonotypes obtained by the gDNA method from a few donors, generation probabilities were computed with OLGA. The clones in this table, taken by TCRdb from immuneACCESS, are in-frame only. Not every clone is retained; where verified, under half of the shortfall comes from an unresolved V gene, and the cause of the rest is unknown. The V and J calls and the clone size are those of that table, but D and trimming were determined from the DNA. The sample includes roughly 1,800,000 clones, with over 85% observed a single time. The top ten clones comprise 0.95% to 1.5% of the sample.

The sample was naive CD8+ T cells sorted from blood. Per the publication, the cell subset or site label means: CD45RA+CCR7+. The chain links TRBV7-9 with TRBJ2-3, with the D segment identity uncertain. The receptor's source is a man younger than 30 in good health. The CDR3 region reads CASSASVGSTDTQYF. The DNA sequence reads TGTGCCAGCAGCGCCAGTGTTGGAAGCACAGATACGCAGTATTTT.